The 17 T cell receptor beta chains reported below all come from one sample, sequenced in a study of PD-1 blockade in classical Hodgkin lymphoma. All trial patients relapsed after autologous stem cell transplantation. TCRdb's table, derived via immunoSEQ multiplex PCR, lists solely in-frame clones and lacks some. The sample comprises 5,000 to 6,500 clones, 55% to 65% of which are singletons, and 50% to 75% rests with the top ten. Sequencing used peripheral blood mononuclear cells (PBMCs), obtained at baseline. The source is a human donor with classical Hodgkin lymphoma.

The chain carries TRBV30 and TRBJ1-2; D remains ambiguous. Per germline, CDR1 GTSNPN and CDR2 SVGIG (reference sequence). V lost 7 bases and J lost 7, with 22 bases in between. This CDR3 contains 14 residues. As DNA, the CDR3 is TGTGCCTTGAGCGGGTCCGGTACCCCAAGTGGCTACACCTTC. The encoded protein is CALSGSGTPSGYTF.

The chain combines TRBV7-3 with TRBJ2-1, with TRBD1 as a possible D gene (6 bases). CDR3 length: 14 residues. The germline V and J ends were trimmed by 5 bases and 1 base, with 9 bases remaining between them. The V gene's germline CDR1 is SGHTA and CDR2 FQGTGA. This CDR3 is CASSRGSSYNEQFF. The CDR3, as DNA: TGTGCCAGCAGCAGGGGGAGTTCCTACAATGAGCAGTTCTTC.

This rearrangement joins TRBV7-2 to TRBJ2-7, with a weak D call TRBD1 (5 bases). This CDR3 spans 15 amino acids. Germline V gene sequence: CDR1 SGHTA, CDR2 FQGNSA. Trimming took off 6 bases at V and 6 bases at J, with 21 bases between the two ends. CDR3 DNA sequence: TGTGCCAGCAGTCCGGTTCAGGGTGCGCCTCGCGAGCAGTACTTC. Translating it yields CASSPVQGAPREQYF.

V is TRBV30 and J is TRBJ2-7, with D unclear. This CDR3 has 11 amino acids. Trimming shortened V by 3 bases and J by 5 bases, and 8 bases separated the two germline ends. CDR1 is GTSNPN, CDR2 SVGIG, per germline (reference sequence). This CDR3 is CAWRGLDEQYF. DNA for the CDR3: TGTGCCTGGAGAGGCTTGGACGAGCAGTACTTC.

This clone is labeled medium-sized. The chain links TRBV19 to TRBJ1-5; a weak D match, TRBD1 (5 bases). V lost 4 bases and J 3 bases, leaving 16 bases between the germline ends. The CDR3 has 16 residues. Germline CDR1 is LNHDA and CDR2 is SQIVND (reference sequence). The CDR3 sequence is CASSTPGPGNNQPQHF. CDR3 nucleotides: TGTGCCAGTAGTACACCGGGGCCGGGCAACAATCAGCCCCAGCATTTT.

The CDR3 spells CASSIQPGAGQPQHF. CDR3 bases: TGTGCCAGCAGTATACAACCAGGTGCGGGTCAGCCCCAGCATTTT. This chain uses TRBV27 with TRBJ1-5; the D is unclear. Germline V gene data show CDR1 as MNHEY and CDR2 as SMNVEV (reference sequence). The CDR3 length is 15 residues. V lost 5 bases and J lost 6, with 17 bases in between.

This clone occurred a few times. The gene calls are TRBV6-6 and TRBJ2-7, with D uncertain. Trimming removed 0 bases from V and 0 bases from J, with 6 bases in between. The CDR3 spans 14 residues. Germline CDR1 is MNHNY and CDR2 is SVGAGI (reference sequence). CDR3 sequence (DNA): TGTGCCAGCAGTTACTCACAGAGCTCCTACGAGCAGTACTTC. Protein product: CASSYSQSSYEQYF.

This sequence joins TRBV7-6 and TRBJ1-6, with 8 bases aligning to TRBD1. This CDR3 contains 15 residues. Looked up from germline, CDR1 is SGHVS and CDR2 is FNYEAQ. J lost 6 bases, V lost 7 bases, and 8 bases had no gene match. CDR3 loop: CASTSGQGSNSPLHF. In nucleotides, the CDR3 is TGTGCCAGCACCTCCGGACAGGGAAGTAATTCACCCCTCCACTTT.

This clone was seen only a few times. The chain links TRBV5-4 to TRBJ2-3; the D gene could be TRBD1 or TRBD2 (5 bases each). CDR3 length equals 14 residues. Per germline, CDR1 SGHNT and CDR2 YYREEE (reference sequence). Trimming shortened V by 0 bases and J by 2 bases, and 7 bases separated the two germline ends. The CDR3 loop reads CASSLGGPTDTQYF. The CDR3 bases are TGTGCCAGCAGCTTGGGGGGACCCACAGATACGCAGTATTTT.

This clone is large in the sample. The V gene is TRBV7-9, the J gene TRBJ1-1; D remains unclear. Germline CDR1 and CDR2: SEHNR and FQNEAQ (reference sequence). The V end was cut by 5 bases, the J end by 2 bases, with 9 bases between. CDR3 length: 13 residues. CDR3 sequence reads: CASSPAANTEAFF. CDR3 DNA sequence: TGTGCCAGCAGCCCCGCGGCTAACACTGAAGCTTTCTTT.

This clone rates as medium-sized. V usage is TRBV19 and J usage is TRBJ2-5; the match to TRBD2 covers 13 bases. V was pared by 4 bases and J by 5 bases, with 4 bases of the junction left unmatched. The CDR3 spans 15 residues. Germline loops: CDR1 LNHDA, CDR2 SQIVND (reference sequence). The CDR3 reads CASSRTSGSLETQYF. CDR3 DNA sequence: TGTGCCAGTAGTAGGACTAGCGGGAGTCTCGAGACCCAGTACTTC.

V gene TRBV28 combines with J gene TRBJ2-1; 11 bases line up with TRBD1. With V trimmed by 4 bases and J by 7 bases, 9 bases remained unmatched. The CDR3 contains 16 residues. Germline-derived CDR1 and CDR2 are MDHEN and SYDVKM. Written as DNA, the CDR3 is TGTGCCAGCAGTTCCCCGGGACAGGGGGTGGGGAATGAGCAGTTCTTC. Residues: CASSSPGQGVGNEQFF.

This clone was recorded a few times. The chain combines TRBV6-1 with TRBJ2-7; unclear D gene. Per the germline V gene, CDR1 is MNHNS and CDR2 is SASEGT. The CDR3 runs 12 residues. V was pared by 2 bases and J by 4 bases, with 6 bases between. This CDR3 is CASSEPGYEQYF. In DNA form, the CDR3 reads TGTGCCAGCAGTGAACCCGGTTACGAGCAGTACTTC.

The CDR3: CASSLMTGILYNEQFF. The CDR3 region has the DNA TGTGCCAGCAGCTTAATGACAGGGATATTATACAATGAGCAGTTCTTC. This chain connects TRBV7-8 to TRBJ2-1, with 7 positions matching TRBD1. Per germline, CDR1 SGHVS and CDR2 FQNEAQ. The V gene end was trimmed by 2 bases and the J gene end by 4 bases; junction bases not matched to a gene: 8. The CDR3 length is 16 residues.

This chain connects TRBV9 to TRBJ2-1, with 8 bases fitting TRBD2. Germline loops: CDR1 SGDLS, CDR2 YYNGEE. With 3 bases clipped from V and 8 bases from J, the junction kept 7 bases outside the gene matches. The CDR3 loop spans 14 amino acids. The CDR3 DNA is TGTGCCAGCAGCGCGAGCGGGAGTACGGATGAGCAGTTCTTC. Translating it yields CASSASGSTDEQFF.

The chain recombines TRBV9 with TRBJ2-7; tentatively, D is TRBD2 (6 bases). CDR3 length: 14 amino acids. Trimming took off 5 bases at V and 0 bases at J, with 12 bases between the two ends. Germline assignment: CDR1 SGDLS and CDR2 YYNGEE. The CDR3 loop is CASSSGDSSYEQYF. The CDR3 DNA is TGTGCCAGCAGTTCGGGGGATAGCTCCTACGAGCAGTACTTC.

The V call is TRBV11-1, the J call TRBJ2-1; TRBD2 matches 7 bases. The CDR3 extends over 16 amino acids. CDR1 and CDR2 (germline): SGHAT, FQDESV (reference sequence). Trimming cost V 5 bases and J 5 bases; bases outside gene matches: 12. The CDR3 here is CASSPRTGTTNNEQFF. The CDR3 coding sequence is TGTGCCAGCAGCCCTCGAACCGGGACTACAAACAATGAGCAGTTCTTC.